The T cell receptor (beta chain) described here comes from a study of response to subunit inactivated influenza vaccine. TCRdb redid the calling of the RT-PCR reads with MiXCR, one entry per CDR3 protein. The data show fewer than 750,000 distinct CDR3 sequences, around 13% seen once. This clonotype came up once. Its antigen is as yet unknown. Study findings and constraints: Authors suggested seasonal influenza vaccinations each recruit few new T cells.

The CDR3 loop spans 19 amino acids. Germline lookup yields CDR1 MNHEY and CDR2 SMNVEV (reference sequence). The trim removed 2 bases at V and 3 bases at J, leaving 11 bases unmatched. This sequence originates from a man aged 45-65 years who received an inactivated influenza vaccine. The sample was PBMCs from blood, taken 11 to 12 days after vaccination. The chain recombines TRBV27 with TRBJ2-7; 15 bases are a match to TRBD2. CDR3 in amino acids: CASSLGWGLAGGLNYEQYF. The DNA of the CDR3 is TGTGCCAGCAGTTTAGGTTGGGGACTAGCGGGGGGCCTTAACTACGAGCAGTACTTC.